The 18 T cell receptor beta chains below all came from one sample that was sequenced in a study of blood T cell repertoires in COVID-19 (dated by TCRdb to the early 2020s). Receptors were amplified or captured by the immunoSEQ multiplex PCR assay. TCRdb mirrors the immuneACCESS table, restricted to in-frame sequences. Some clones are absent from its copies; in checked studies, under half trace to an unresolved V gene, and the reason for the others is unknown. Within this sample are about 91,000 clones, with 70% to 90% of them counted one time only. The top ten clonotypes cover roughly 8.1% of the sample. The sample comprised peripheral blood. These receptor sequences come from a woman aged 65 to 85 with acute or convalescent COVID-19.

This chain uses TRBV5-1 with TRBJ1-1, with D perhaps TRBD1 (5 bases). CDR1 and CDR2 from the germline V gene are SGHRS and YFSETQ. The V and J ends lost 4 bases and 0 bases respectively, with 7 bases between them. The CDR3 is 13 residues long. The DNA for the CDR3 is TGCGCCAGCAGCACGGACATGAACACTGAAGCTTTCTTT. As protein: CASSTDMNTEAFF.

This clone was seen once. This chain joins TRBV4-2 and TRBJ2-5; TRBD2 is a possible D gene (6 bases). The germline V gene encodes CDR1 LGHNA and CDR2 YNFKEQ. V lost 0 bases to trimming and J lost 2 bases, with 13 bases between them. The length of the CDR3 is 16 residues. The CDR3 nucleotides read TGTGCCAGCAGCCAAGAGGGCGGGGTGGGTCAAGAGACCCAGTACTTC. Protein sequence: CASSQEGGVGQETQYF.

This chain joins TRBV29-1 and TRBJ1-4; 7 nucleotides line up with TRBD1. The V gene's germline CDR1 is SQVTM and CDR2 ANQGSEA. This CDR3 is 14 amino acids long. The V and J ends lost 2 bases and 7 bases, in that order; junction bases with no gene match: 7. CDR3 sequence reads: CSVEHRGEGEKLFF. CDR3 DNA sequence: TGCAGCGTTGAACACAGGGGTGAGGGTGAAAAACTGTTTTTT.

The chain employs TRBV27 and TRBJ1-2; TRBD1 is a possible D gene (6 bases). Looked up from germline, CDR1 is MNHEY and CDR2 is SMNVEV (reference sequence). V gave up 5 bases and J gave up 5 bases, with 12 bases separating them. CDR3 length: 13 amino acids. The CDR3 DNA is TGTGCCAGCAGTCGGGACAAGTCTTATGGCTACACCTTC. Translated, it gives CASSRDKSYGYTF.

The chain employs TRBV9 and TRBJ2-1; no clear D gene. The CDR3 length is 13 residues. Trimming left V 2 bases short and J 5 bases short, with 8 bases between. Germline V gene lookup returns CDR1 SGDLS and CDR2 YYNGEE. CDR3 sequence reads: CASSVSRNNEQFF. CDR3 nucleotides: TGTGCCAGCAGCGTGTCGAGAAACAATGAGCAGTTCTTC.

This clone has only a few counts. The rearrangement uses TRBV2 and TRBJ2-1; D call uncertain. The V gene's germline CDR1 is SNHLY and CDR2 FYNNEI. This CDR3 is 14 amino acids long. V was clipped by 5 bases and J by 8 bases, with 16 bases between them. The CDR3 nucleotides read TGTGCCAGCAGTAGAGACACCACCGTGGATGAGCAGTTCTTC. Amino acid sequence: CASSRDTTVDEQFF. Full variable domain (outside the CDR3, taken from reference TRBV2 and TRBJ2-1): EPEVTQTPSHQVTQMGQEVILRCVPISNHLYFYWYRQILGQKVEFLVSFYNNEISEKSEIFDDQFSVERPDGSNFTLKIRSTKLEDSAMYFCASSRDTTVDEQFFGPGTRLTVL.

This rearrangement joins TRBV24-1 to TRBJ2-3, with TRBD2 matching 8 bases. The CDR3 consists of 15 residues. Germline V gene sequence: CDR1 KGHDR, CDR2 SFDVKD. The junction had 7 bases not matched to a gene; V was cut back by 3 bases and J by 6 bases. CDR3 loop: CATSDTGGNADTQYF. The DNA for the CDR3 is TGTGCCACCAGTGATACGGGGGGGAACGCGGATACGCAGTATTTT.

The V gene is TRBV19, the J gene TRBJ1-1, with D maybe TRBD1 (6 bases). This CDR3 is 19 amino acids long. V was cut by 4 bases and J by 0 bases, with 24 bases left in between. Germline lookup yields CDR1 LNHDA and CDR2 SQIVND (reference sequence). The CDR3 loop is CASSSMILKPQGLNTEAFF. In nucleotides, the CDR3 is TGTGCCAGTAGTAGTATGATCTTAAAACCACAGGGATTGAACACTGAAGCTTTCTTT.

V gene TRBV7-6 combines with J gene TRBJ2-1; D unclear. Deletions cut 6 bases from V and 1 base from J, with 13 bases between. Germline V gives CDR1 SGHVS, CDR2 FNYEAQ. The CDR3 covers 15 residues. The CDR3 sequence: CASSLSGFSYNEQFF. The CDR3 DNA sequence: TGTGCCAGCAGTTTGTCAGGCTTTTCCTACAATGAGCAGTTCTTC.

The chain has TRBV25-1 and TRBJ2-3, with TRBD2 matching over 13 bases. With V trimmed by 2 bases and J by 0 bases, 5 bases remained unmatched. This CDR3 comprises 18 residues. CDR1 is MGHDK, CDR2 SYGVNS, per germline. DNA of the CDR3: TGTGCCAGCAGTGAAAGGACTAGCGGGAGCTTCAGCACAGATACGCAGTATTTT. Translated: CASSERTSGSFSTDTQYF.

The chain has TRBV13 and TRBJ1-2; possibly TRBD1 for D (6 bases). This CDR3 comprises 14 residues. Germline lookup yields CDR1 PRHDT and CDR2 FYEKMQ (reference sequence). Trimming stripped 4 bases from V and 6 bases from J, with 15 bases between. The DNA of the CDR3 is TGTGCCAGCAGCTCCCGTAGGGGGAGAGATGGCTACACCTTC. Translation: CASSSRRGRDGYTF.

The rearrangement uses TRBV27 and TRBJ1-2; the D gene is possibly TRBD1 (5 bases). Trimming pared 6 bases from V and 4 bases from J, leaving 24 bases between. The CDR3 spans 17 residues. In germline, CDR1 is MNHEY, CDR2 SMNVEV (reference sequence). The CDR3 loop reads CASSPETRMTAIYGYTF. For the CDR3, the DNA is TGTGCCAGCAGCCCCGAAACCCGAATGACAGCGATCTATGGCTACACCTTC.

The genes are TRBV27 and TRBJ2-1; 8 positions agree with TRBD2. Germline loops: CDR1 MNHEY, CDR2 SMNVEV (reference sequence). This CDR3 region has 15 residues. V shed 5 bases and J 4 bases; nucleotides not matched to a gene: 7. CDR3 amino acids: CASSQSGSYYNEQFF. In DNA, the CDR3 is TGTGCCAGCAGTCAAAGCGGGAGTTATTACAATGAGCAGTTCTTC.

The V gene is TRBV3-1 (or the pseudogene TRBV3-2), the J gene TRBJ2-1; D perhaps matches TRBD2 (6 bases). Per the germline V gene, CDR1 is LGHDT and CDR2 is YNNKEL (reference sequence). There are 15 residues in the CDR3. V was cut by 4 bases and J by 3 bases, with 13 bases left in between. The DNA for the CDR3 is TGTGCCAGCAGCCCCCCCGGCGGGAACTACAATGAGCAGTTCTTC. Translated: CASSPPGGNYNEQFF.

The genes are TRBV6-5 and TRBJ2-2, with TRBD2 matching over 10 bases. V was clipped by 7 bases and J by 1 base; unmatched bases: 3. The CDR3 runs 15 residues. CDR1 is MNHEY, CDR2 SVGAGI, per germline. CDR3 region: CASNIAGGNTGELFF. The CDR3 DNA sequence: TGTGCCAGCAATATAGCGGGAGGGAACACCGGGGAGCTGTTTTTT.

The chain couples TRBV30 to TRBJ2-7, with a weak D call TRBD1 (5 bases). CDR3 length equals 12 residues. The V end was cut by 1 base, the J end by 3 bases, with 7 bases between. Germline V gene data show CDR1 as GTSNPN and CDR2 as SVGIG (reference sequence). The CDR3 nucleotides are TGTGCCTGGAGTGGACAGAACTACGAGCAGTACTTC. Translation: CAWSGQNYEQYF.

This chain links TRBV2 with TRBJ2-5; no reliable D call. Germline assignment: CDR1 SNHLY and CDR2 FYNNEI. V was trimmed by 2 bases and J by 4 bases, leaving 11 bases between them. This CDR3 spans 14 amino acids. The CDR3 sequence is CASSETLGIETQYF. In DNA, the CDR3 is TGTGCCAGCAGTGAAACGCTAGGTATAGAGACCCAGTACTTC.

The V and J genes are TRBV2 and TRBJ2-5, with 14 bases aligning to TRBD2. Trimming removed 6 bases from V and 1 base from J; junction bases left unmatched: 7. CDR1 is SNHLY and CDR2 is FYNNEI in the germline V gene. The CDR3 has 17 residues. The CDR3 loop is CASRGTSGGARQETQYF. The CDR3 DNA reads TGTGCCAGCAGGGGGACTAGCGGGGGAGCTCGCCAAGAGACCCAGTACTTC.